A selection of T cell receptor beta chains follows, all from one sample in a study of naive CD8 T cells in extremely preterm neonates. Repertoires were generated with immunoSEQ multiplex PCR, while TCRdb's copy carries only in-frame clones and drops some. The sample carries roughly 5,700 clones, approximately 97% recorded once. The sample comprised naive CD8+ T cells from blood. The receptors were gathered from a human donor in good health. CDR3s include the opening cysteine and the closing phenylalanine or tryptophan. The order of the fields is V gene, CDR3 protein.

v_gene: TRBV6-6; CDR3aa: CASRTRGRETNEQYF
v_gene: TRBV29-1; CDR3aa: CSVRLRLRQETQYF
v_gene: TRBV28; CDR3aa: CASSLTGTGALSVTDTQYF
v_gene: TRBV18; CDR3aa: CASSPEWSLNTEAFF
v_gene: TRBV30; CDR3aa: CAWSRTGALYNSPLHF
v_gene: TRBV30; CDR3aa: CATAAGATETQYF
v_gene: TRBV7-2; CDR3aa: CASSLGGTGRTYEQYF
v_gene: TRBV5-4; CDR3aa: CATKRGLAGYEQFF
v_gene: TRBV10-3; CDR3aa: CAISGPGQGAGEQYF
v_gene: TRBV27; CDR3aa: CASSPTVRPTPGTDTQYF
v_gene: TRBV7-2; CDR3aa: CASSSRLAGGPANTGELFF
v_gene: TRBV9; CDR3aa: CASSQSRQGTDTQYF
v_gene: TRBV7-9; CDR3aa: CASSPRGGSYNEQFF
v_gene: TRBV28; CDR3aa: CASSPWIAGPRETQYF
v_gene: TRBV6-5; CDR3aa: CASSYSKRGSYNEQFF
v_gene: TRBV5-6; CDR3aa: CASSLLRETQYF
v_gene: TRBV28; CDR3aa: CASSLRANTIYF
v_gene: TRBV7-8; CDR3aa: CASSPRGLAGTTGELFF
v_gene: TRBV6-6; CDR3aa: CASPRGTHEQYF
v_gene: TRBV7-9; CDR3aa: CASSFSGEVQYF
v_gene: TRBV18; CDR3aa: CASSPPIRGLGSLRDTQYF
v_gene: TRBV6-1; CDR3aa: CASGPRGQGGNTIYF
v_gene: TRBV27; CDR3aa: CASASGSSYNEQFF
v_gene: TRBV10-2; CDR3aa: CASSESGRKNIQYF
v_gene: TRBV30; CDR3aa: CAWSAQSDSSQKAFF
v_gene: TRBV7-9; CDR3aa: CASSFSARASYNSPLHF
v_gene: TRBV28; CDR3aa: CASSLVGGQGGQPQHF
v_gene: TRBV28; CDR3aa: CASSLRQGTYEQYF
v_gene: TRBV5-1; CDR3aa: CASSPTSGGAYEQFF
v_gene: TRBV19; CDR3aa: CASSRTGPLYGYTF
v_gene: TRBV7-2; CDR3aa: CASSRSGRNEQYF
v_gene: TRBV7-2; CDR3aa: CASSMGLAGGGYF
v_gene: TRBV28; CDR3aa: CASSEYQPQHF
v_gene: TRBV30; CDR3aa: CAWSLSVYEQYF
v_gene: TRBV28; CDR3aa: CASNQAPYEQYF
v_gene: TRBV7-8; CDR3aa: CASSTRLGYEQYF
v_gene: TRBV7-3; CDR3aa: CASSRTGAGELFF
v_gene: TRBV15; CDR3aa: CATSSLNTGIYEQYF
v_gene: TRBV2; CDR3aa: CASSVLVSNGELFF
v_gene: TRBV7-2; CDR3aa: CASSLGAPDTQYF
v_gene: TRBV5-1; CDR3aa: CASSLMQGAGEKLFF
v_gene: TRBV30; CDR3aa: CAWSLRLTSGSPDTQYF
v_gene: TRBV30; CDR3aa: CAWGTLGSYNEQFF
v_gene: TRBV27; CDR3aa: CASSSQSGSNQPQHF
v_gene: TRBV9; CDR3aa: CASSGDRDLEAFF
v_gene: TRBV19; CDR3aa: CASSGQGTLYGYTF
v_gene: TRBV29-1; CDR3aa: CSVLDRGSYNEQFF
v_gene: TRBV9; CDR3aa: CASSVTSGSRNIQYF
v_gene: TRBV10-3; CDR3aa: CAISPTGFNQPQHF
v_gene: TRBV28; CDR3aa: CASSLPLAGENTEAFF
v_gene: TRBV7-9; CDR3aa: CASSLASRGTEAFF
v_gene: TRBV6-5; CDR3aa: CASSSGGSSYEQYF
v_gene: TRBV5-1; CDR3aa: CASSFNYGLAGRTDTQYF